Following are 18 T cell receptor beta chains from one sample sequenced in a study of PD-L1 blockade in urothelial cancer (TCRdb year 2017). The library came from the immunoSEQ multiplex PCR assay. The table was pulled from immuneACCESS by TCRdb, which kept in-frame rearrangements only. Such tables lose some clones; where checked, under half of the loss comes from unresolved V genes, and the rest has no known cause. The sample table shows tens of thousands of clones, and 75% to 90% are seen once. Around 32% of the sample comes from the top ten. Source: PBMCs, taken around atezolizumab (anti-PD-L1) treatment. These receptors were taken from a man between 60 and 70 years old with urothelial cancer.

This clone was seen more than once but under ten times. The gene calls are TRBV4-1 and TRBJ1-2, with D possibly being TRBD1 (6 bases). The CDR3 runs to 13 residues. Germline CDR1 MGHRA, CDR2 YSYEKL. V lost 4 bases and J lost 6, with 12 bases in between. The CDR3 reads CASSLSTGNGYTF. The CDR3 DNA follows: TGCGCCAGCAGCCTATCGACAGGAAATGGCTACACCTTC.

By sample share, this clone is large (0.1 to 1%). J is TRBJ2-2 and V is TRBV6-5, with 11 bases that match TRBD2. The V and J ends lost 2 bases and 8 bases, in that order; junction bases with no gene match: 4. There are 15 residues in the CDR3. Germline V gene lookup returns CDR1 MNHEY and CDR2 SVGAGI. CDR3 sequence (DNA): TGTGCCAGCAGTTACGGTAGCGGGGGGGCAGGGGAGCTGTTTTTT. This translates into CASSYGSGGAGELFF.

This sequence joins TRBV6-8 and TRBJ2-7; 14 positions agree with TRBD2. The CDR3 has 18 residues. V dropped 2 bases and J dropped 0; count of bases not matched to a gene: 6. CDR1 and CDR2 from the germline V gene are MNHGY and SAAAGT. The CDR3 loop is CASSYPTGLAGDSYEQYF. In nucleotides, the CDR3 is TGTGCCAGCAGTTACCCTACGGGACTAGCGGGAGACTCCTACGAGCAGTACTTC.

The chain links TRBV21-1 to TRBJ1-4; the table names TRBD1, a call not compared with the DNA. TRBV21-1 is termed a pseudogene. The CDR3 contains 20 residues. The CDR3 here is CASSSRPDRDIEATNEKLFF. The CDR3 region has the DNA TGTGCCAGCAGCTCACGGCCGGACAGGGATATAGAAGCAACTAATGAAAAACTGTTTTTT.

The chain joins TRBV7-6 to TRBJ2-2, with D possibly being TRBD1 (5 bases). V was pared by 1 base and J by 0 bases, with 9 bases between. Germline-derived CDR1 and CDR2 are SGHVS and FNYEAQ. The CDR3 is 16 residues long. The CDR3 nucleotides are TGTGCCAGCAGCTTAGTGGCAGGGCCGAACACCGGGGAGCTGTTTTTT. Its protein is CASSLVAGPNTGELFF.

The chain uses TRBV7-8 and TRBJ2-7; D remains ambiguous. V gave up 1 base and J gave up 5 bases, with 9 bases separating them. The germline CDR1 and CDR2 sequences are SGHVS and FQNEAQ. The CDR3 spans 13 residues. The CDR3 protein is CASSLGQFDEQYF. CDR3 DNA sequence: TGTGCCAGCAGCTTAGGTCAGTTCGACGAGCAGTACTTC. Variable domain in full (rest from reference TRBV7-8 and TRBJ2-7): GAGVSQSPRYKVAKRGQDVALRCDPISGHVSLFWYQQALGQGPEFLTYFQNEAQLDKSGLPSDRFFAERPEGSVSTLKIQRTQQEDSAVYLCASSLGQFDEQYFGPGTRLTVT.

This chain joins TRBV2 and TRBJ1-4, with TRBD1 matching 8 bases. Germline V gene sequence: CDR1 SNHLY, CDR2 FYNNEI. J lost 4 bases, V lost 5 bases, and 12 bases had no gene match. This CDR3 is built from 17 residues. This CDR3 is CASSRQGRSPLNEKLFF. DNA of the CDR3: TGTGCCAGCAGTAGACAGGGGAGGAGCCCACTTAATGAAAAACTGTTTTTT.

This clone turned up a few times. The V and J genes are TRBV5-8 and TRBJ2-7; 10 bases match TRBD1. The CDR3 consists of 15 residues. V was pared by 4 bases and J by 5 bases, with 9 bases of the junction left unmatched. The germline V gene has CDR1 SGHTS and CDR2 YDEGEE. The CDR3 DNA is TGTGCCAGCAGCACGGGGGGACAGGGGATGAACGAGCAGTACTTC. It codes for CASSTGGQGMNEQYF.

The J gene is TRBJ2-3, the V gene TRBV2; 7 nucleotides align to TRBD1. Germline V gene sequence: CDR1 SNHLY, CDR2 FYNNEI. The junction had 2 bases not matched to a gene; V was cut back by 8 bases and J by 3 bases. The CDR3 covers 12 residues. The CDR3 DNA is TGTGCCAGCGAGGACAGGACAGATACGCAGTATTTT. Translating gives CASEDRTDTQYF.

The CDR3 loop reads CASSQNRGAETQYF. CDR3 in DNA: TGTGCCAGCAGCCAGAACAGGGGAGCAGAGACCCAGTACTTC. This chain links TRBV7-2 with TRBJ2-5; 7 nucleotides match TRBD1. V gave up 5 bases and J gave up 4 bases; unmatched junction bases: 7. The length of the CDR3 is 14 residues. Germline V gene lookup returns CDR1 SGHTA and CDR2 FQGNSA.

This clone came up once. V usage is TRBV11-2 and J usage is TRBJ2-5; D is unresolved. CDR3 length: 12 residues. V was pared by 4 bases and J by 1 base, with 4 bases between. Germline V gene sequence: CDR1 SGHAT, CDR2 FQNNGV. This CDR3 reads CASSSFQETQYF. The CDR3 bases are TGTGCCAGCAGCTCCTTCCAAGAGACCCAGTACTTC.

This chain connects TRBV29-1 to TRBJ2-1, with D possibly matching TRBD1 (6 bases). This CDR3 has 16 residues. V lost 6 bases, J lost 4 bases, and 22 bases lay in between. In germline, CDR1 is SQVTM, CDR2 ANQGSEA. CDR3 nucleotides: TGCAGCGTCGCTCGGACAGACGACTTTAGGTACAATGAGCAGTTCTTC. Residues: CSVARTDDFRYNEQFF.

As for this clone: A read error may account for a junction end that differs from germline. The chain has TRBV18 and TRBJ2-3; perhaps TRBD1 as D (5 bases). Germline V CDR1 and CDR2: KGHSH, LQKENI. The CDR3 is 12 amino acids. The CDR3 DNA reads as TGTGCCAGCTCACCAAGTCAGGGAAACCCTACTTTT. This encodes CASSPSQGNPTF. Filled out from reference TRBV18 and TRBJ2-3, the complete variable domain reads NAGVMQNPRHLVRRRGQEARLRCSPMKGHSHVYWYRQLPEEGLKFMVYLQKENIIDESGMPKERFSAEFPKEGPSILRIQQVVRGDSAAYFCASSPSQGNPTFGPGTRLTVL.

The chain uses TRBV5-6 and TRBJ1-3; 12 nucleotides agree with TRBD1. Germline-derived CDR1 and CDR2 are SGHDT and YYEEEE. The CDR3 is 16 residues long. After removal of 4 bases from V and 2 bases from J, the junction contained 4 bases not matched to a gene. The CDR3 DNA sequence: TGTGCCAGCAGCGTTGGGACAGGGGGCCCTGGAAACACCATATATTTT. This codes for CASSVGTGGPGNTIYF. Complete variable domain (other parts from reference TRBV5-6 and TRBJ1-3): DAGVTQSPTHLIKTRGQQVTLRCSPKSGHDTVSWYQQALGQGPQFIFQYYEEEERQRGNFPDRFSGHQFPNYSSELNVNALLLGDSALYLCASSVGTGGPGNTIYFGEGSWLTVV.

CDR3 sequence reads: CATQTGTVPSGNTIYF. CDR3 coding DNA: TGTGCCACCCAGACCGGGACAGTGCCCTCTGGAAACACCATATATTTT. The chain combines TRBV19 with TRBJ1-3, with 7 bases matching TRBD1. Trimming cost V 10 bases and J 0 bases; bases outside gene matches: 12. CDR1 LNHDA and CDR2 SQIVND come from the germline V gene (reference sequence). This CDR3 comprises 16 residues.

V is TRBV7-2 and J is TRBJ2-2, with 10 bases fitting TRBD2. Germline V gives CDR1 SGHTA, CDR2 FQGNSA. Unmatched junction bases numbered 5, after V lost 3 bases and J lost 4 bases. The CDR3 is made up of 16 amino acids. This chain's CDR3 is CASSFASGGGTGELFF. CDR3 bases: TGTGCCAGCAGCTTCGCTAGCGGGGGCGGCACCGGGGAGCTGTTTTTT.

The chain employs TRBV30 and TRBJ2-7; 13 nucleotides line up with TRBD2. The CDR3 runs to 17 residues. The V segment lost 2 bases and the J segment 4 bases; nucleotides outside the gene matches: 11. The germline V gene has CDR1 GTSNPN and CDR2 SVGIG (reference sequence). This chain's CDR3 is CAWSRGGGLAGRYEQYF. The CDR3 bases are TGTGCCTGGAGTCGTGGGGGGGGACTAGCGGGAAGATACGAGCAGTACTTC.

The chain is built from TRBV18 and TRBJ1-1; 7 bases are a match to TRBD1. This CDR3 is 16 amino acids long. Germline CDR1 and CDR2: KGHSH and LQKENI. V shed 4 bases and J 6 bases; nucleotides not matched to a gene: 14. The CDR3 DNA is TGTGCCAGCTCACAGACTGAAGGGGGCGCATGGGCTGAAGCTTTCTTT. Residues: CASSQTEGGAWAEAFF.